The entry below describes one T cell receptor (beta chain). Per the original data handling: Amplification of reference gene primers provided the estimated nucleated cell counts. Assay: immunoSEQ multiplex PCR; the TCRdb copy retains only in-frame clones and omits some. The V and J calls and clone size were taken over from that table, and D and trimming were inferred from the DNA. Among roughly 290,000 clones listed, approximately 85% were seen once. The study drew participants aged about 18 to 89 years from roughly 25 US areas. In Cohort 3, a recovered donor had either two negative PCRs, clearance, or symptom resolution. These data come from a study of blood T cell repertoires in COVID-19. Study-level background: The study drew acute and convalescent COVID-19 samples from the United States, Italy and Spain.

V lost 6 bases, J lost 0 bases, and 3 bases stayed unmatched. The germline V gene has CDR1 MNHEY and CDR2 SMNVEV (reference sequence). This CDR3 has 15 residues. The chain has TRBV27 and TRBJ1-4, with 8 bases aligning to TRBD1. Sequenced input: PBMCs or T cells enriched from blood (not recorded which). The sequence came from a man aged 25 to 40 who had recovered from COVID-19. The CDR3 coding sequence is TGTGCCAGCAGGCCACAGGGGGCAACTAATGAAAAACTGTTTTTT. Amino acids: CASRPQGATNEKLFF.